A single sample is the source of the 6 T cell receptor beta chains below, sequenced in a study of blood T cell repertoires in COVID-19. Here immunoSEQ multiplex PCR was the method, and the copy in TCRdb shows in-frame clones only, minus some. The table lists a few hundred thousand clones, 75% to 90% of them singletons. The sample consisted of peripheral blood. The origin of the receptors is a man between 18 and 35 years old with active or convalescent COVID-19.

The chain has TRBV5-1 and TRBJ1-3; perhaps TRBD1 as D (5 bases). CDR3 length: 14 amino acids. Per germline, CDR1 SGHRS and CDR2 YFSETQ. Trimming took off 6 bases at V and 2 bases at J, with 12 bases between the two ends. CDR3 coding DNA: TGCGCCAGCACTGAGGCGGGACCTGGAAACACCATATATTTT. Translated, it gives CASTEAGPGNTIYF.

The rearrangement joins TRBV7-9 to TRBJ2-7, with D possibly being TRBD1 (7 bases). V gave up 6 bases and J gave up 4 bases, with 16 bases separating them. Germline V gene lookup returns CDR1 SEHNR and CDR2 FQNEAQ (reference sequence). There are 14 residues in the CDR3. The CDR3 region has the DNA TGTGCCAGCAGGGCGGCGGGACAGAAATACGAGCAGTACTTC. It encodes CASRAAGQKYEQYF.

The rearrangement uses TRBV6-1 and TRBJ1-5, with unresolved D. The V gene lost 3 bases and the J gene lost 1 base, with 4 bases spanning the gap. This CDR3 is built from 13 residues. Germline V CDR1 and CDR2: MNHNS, SASEGT. Written as DNA, the CDR3 is TGTGCCAGCAGTGACAGGAGCAATCAGCCCCAGCATTTT. Its protein product is CASSDRSNQPQHF.

In the case of this clone: Additional DNA sequences in this sample encode the identical CDR3. This chain connects TRBV9 to TRBJ2-1; 13 bases agree with TRBD2. The V gene's germline CDR1 is SGDLS and CDR2 YYNGEE. The junction had 2 bases not matched to a gene; V was cut back by 0 bases and J by 5 bases. CDR3 length: 16 residues. In DNA, the CDR3 is TGTGCCAGCAGCGTAGGGGGACTAGCGGGGAACAATGAGCAGTTCTTC. Translating it yields CASSVGGLAGNNEQFF.

The chain uses TRBV27 and TRBJ2-1; weak D call: TRBD1 (6 bases). In germline, CDR1 is MNHEY, CDR2 SMNVEV (reference sequence). V lost 7 bases and J 8 bases, leaving 9 bases between the germline ends. The CDR3 consists of 11 residues. In DNA, the CDR3 is TGTGCCAGCAAAAAGGGGGATGAGCAGTTCTTC. As protein: CASKKGDEQFF.

V usage is TRBV29-1 and J usage is TRBJ1-1, with D possibly being TRBD1 (6 bases). CDR1 SQVTM and CDR2 ANQGSEA come from the germline V gene. The V end lost 8 bases, the J end lost 2 bases, and 18 bases lay between the germline ends. There are 14 residues in the CDR3. The CDR3, as DNA: TGCAGCCTCGAACGGGGGGGGCCCAACACTGAAGCTTTCTTT. It specifies CSLERGGPNTEAFF.